Below, 20 T cell receptor beta chains from the same sample are listed, as sequenced in a study of blood T cell repertoires in COVID-19. Some clones are missing from TCRdb's copy, which holds only in-frame ones; the method was immunoSEQ multiplex PCR. This table has approximately 270,000 clones, roughly 86% appearing once. Input material: peripheral blood. Receptors originate from a man aged 40-49 years with active or convalescent COVID-19.

The chain recombines TRBV5-1 with TRBJ2-1, with 14 bases fitting TRBD2. This CDR3 spans 18 amino acids. Trimming cost V 0 bases and J 3 bases; bases outside gene matches: 5. The V gene's germline CDR1 is SGHRS and CDR2 YFSETQ. This chain's CDR3 is CASSLGLAGGQGYNEQFF. The CDR3, as DNA: TGCGCCAGCAGCTTGGGACTAGCGGGGGGGCAAGGCTACAATGAGCAGTTCTTC. The complete variable domain, with remaining parts taken from reference TRBV5-1 and TRBJ2-1, reads KAGVTQTPRYLIKTRGQQVTLSCSPISGHRSVSWYQQTPGQGLQFLFEYFSETQRNKGNFPGRFSGRQFSNSRSEMNVSTLELGDSALYLCASSLGLAGGQGYNEQFFGPGTRLTVL.

CDR3 sequence (DNA): TGTGCCACCAGGGCTACAGAGAACACTGAAGCTTTCTTT. Translated: CATRATENTEAFF. V gene TRBV24-1 combines with J gene TRBJ1-1, with no clear D. The CDR3 is 13 amino acids. From germline, CDR1 is KGHDR and CDR2 SFDVKD. V was pared by 7 bases and J by 1 base, with 9 bases between.

This chain connects TRBV19 to TRBJ1-5; D remains ambiguous. Trimming left V 0 bases short and J 7 bases short, with 13 bases between. Per germline, CDR1 LNHDA and CDR2 SQIVND (reference sequence). This CDR3 has 15 amino acids. Here the CDR3 reads CASSIDPPPRQPQHF. The DNA of the CDR3 is TGTGCCAGTAGTATAGATCCCCCGCCCAGGCAGCCCCAGCATTTT.

The chain links TRBV7-3 to TRBJ2-3; D call uncertain. Looked up from germline, CDR1 is SGHTA and CDR2 is FQGTGA. This CDR3 comprises 13 residues. With 5 bases removed from V and 6 bases from J, the gap between germline ends came to 12 bases. CDR3 DNA: TGTGCCAGCAGCACTAACACCGCCGATACGCAGTATTTT. Translating gives CASSTNTADTQYF.

V usage is TRBV12-1 and J usage is TRBJ2-5; the table calls TRBD1, which could not be checked here. TRBV12-1 is flagged as a pseudogene. The length of the CDR3 is 13 residues. The CDR3 loop reads CASSLDSQETQYF. CDR3 bases: TGTGCCAGCAGCTTAGACAGCCAAGAGACCCAGTACTTC.

V usage is TRBV7-9 and J usage is TRBJ2-1, with D hard to call. CDR3 length equals 12 residues. Between the trimmed V and J ends, which lost 8 bases and 5 bases, there was a span of 10 bases. Germline V gene sequence: CDR1 SEHNR, CDR2 FQNEAQ (reference sequence). CDR3 DNA: TGTGCCAGCGTGGTTGGCCACAATGAGCAGTTCTTC. The encoded protein is CASVVGHNEQFF.

This clone was seen a single time. The chain is built from TRBV2 and TRBJ1-2; perhaps TRBD1 as D (5 bases). V was trimmed by 8 bases and J by 3 bases, leaving 13 bases between them. Germline loops: CDR1 SNHLY, CDR2 FYNNEI. The CDR3 is made up of 13 amino acids. In nucleotides, the CDR3 is TGTGCCAGCTTGACAGATCCAGACTATGGCTACACCTTC. This codes for CASLTDPDYGYTF. Supplemented by reference TRBV2 and TRBJ1-2, the full variable domain reads EPEVTQTPSHQVTQMGQEVILRCVPISNHLYFYWYRQILGQKVEFLVSFYNNEISEKSEIFDDQFSVERPDGSNFTLKIRSTKLEDSAMYFCASLTDPDYGYTFGSGTRLTVV.

The genes are TRBV24-1 and TRBJ2-2; 9 nucleotides align to TRBD1. Germline CDR1 KGHDR, CDR2 SFDVKD. CDR3 length equals 16 residues. The trim removed 0 bases at V and 6 bases at J, leaving 4 bases unmatched. The CDR3: CATSDLWTGVAGELFF. DNA of the CDR3: TGTGCCACCAGTGATTTGTGGACAGGGGTCGCCGGGGAGCTGTTTTTT.

Only one count was recorded for this clone. CDR3 sequence (DNA): TGTGCCAGCAGCTTGGGTGGACAGGCAAGCAATCAGCCCCAGCATTTT. Its protein product is CASSLGGQASNQPQHF. V is TRBV5-4 and J is TRBJ1-5, with 7 positions matching TRBD1. Germline values: CDR1 SGHNT, CDR2 YYREEE (reference sequence). J gave up 1 base and V 0 bases, and 4 bases lay outside the gene matches. The CDR3 is 16 residues long.

This clone was seen only once. The chain uses TRBV9 and TRBJ1-5; D call uncertain. V was trimmed by 7 bases and J by 2 bases, leaving 13 bases between them. This CDR3 has 14 amino acids. CDR1 is SGDLS, CDR2 YYNGEE, per germline. CDR3 coding DNA: TGTGCCAGCGCAAAGGGAGACGGCAATCAGCCCCAGCATTTT. Its protein product is CASAKGDGNQPQHF.

A single count supports this clone. This chain's CDR3 is CASSQDWDRGNYGYTF. In DNA, the CDR3 is TGTGCCAGCAGCCAAGACTGGGACAGGGGTAACTATGGCTACACCTTC. The V gene is TRBV14, the J gene TRBJ1-2, with 10 bases that match TRBD1. J lost 1 base, V lost 0 bases, and 2 bases had no gene match. This CDR3 is built from 16 residues. The V gene's germline CDR1 is SGHDN and CDR2 FVKESK.

In DNA, the CDR3 is TGTGCCACCAGCAAAGCCCAGGGGTTACGTGAAAAACTGTTTTTT. This translates into CATSKAQGLREKLFF. The chain combines TRBV15 with TRBJ1-4, with D possibly being TRBD1 (6 bases). This CDR3 contains 15 residues. Germline CDR1 LNHNV, CDR2 YYDKDF (reference sequence). The V gene lost 4 bases and the J gene lost 7 bases, with 16 bases spanning the gap.

This rearrangement joins TRBV14 to TRBJ1-1; 8 bases are shared with TRBD1. The CDR3 has 13 residues. The V segment lost 6 bases and the J segment 4 bases; nucleotides outside the gene matches: 4. CDR1 is SGHDN, CDR2 FVKESK, per germline. In nucleotides, the CDR3 is TGTGCCAGCAGACGACAGGGGTCCACTGAAGCTTTCTTT. Encoded protein: CASRRQGSTEAFF.

Here the CDR3 reads CASSEALAGGRGANVLTF. The CDR3 DNA is TGTGCCAGCAGTGAAGCGTTGGCAGGGGGCCGTGGGGCCAACGTCCTGACTTTC. The rearrangement links TRBV6-1 to TRBJ2-6, with TRBD1 identical over 8 bases. The CDR3 spans 18 residues. The V gene end was trimmed by 0 bases and the J gene end by 3 bases; junction bases not matched to a gene: 7. The germline V gene encodes CDR1 MNHNS and CDR2 SASEGT.

V and J are TRBV19 and TRBJ1-2; possibly TRBD1 for D (5 bases). The V gene's germline CDR1 is LNHDA and CDR2 SQIVND (reference sequence). The CDR3 is 10 amino acids. V was pared by 9 bases and J by 8 bases, with 10 bases between. The CDR3, as DNA: TGTGCCAGCCAGGGAGGAGGCTACACCTTC. It encodes CASQGGGYTF. Full variable domain (remainder filled in from reference TRBV19 and TRBJ1-2): DGGITQSPKYLFRKEGQNVTLSCEQNLNHDAMYWYRQDPGQGLRLIYYSQIVNDFQKGDIAEGYSVSREKKESFPLTVTSAQKNPTAFYLCASQGGGYTFGSGTRLTVV.

V and J are TRBV6-1 and TRBJ1-2; the D is unclear. V dropped 0 bases and J dropped 7 bases, with 15 bases sitting between them. The CDR3 runs 15 residues. Germline V gene data show CDR1 as MNHNS and CDR2 as SASEGT. The CDR3 sequence is CASSEAPQSPGGYTF. In DNA form, the CDR3 reads TGTGCCAGCAGTGAAGCGCCCCAATCTCCGGGTGGCTACACCTTC.

The chain couples TRBV19 to TRBJ1-1; D not certain. The CDR3 consists of 11 residues. Between the trimmed V and J ends, which lost 3 bases and 6 bases, there was a span of 5 bases. The germline gives CDR1 LNHDA, CDR2 SQIVND (reference sequence). DNA of the CDR3: TGTGCCAGTAGTATCTTGTCTGAAGCTTTCTTT. Translated, it gives CASSILSEAFF.

This clone was recorded only once. This chain joins TRBV7-2 and TRBJ2-5, with D possibly matching TRBD2 (7 bases). The germline V gene encodes CDR1 SGHTA and CDR2 FQGNSA. The V gene lost 3 bases and the J gene lost 5 bases, with 13 bases spanning the gap. The CDR3 totals 14 residues. The CDR3 here is CASSLAGAWETQYF. The CDR3 nucleotides read TGTGCCAGCAGCTTGGCGGGGGCCTGGGAGACCCAGTACTTC.

The chain recombines TRBV7-2 with TRBJ2-5; 14 bases fit TRBD2. The J segment lost 5 bases and the V segment lost 4 bases, leaving 3 bases of the junction unmatched. Germline V gene sequence: CDR1 SGHTA, CDR2 FQGNSA. The CDR3 has 15 residues. The chain's CDR3 is CASSSRLAGGETQYF. Written as DNA, the CDR3 is TGTGCCAGCAGCTCGCGACTAGCGGGAGGGGAGACCCAGTACTTC.

This chain joins TRBV7-2 and TRBJ2-7, with unresolved D. Germline assignment: CDR1 SGHTA and CDR2 FQGNSA. This CDR3 has 13 amino acids. Trimming left V 1 base short and J 7 bases short, with 11 bases between. This CDR3 is CASSLVDSIEQYF. In DNA form, the CDR3 reads TGTGCCAGCAGCTTAGTTGACTCCATAGAGCAGTACTTC.